The rows below give T cell receptor beta chains drawn from one sample of a study of blood T cell repertoires in COVID-19. Sequenced by immunoSEQ multiplex PCR; TCRdb stores in-frame clones only, minus some. Of approximately 530,000 clones listed, 85% to 90% are singletons. Sequenced sample: peripheral blood. The receptors were gathered from a woman aged 50 to 65 with COVID-19, enrolled during active disease. Each CDR3 is given without its conserved first and last residue. A D gene is named only where the DNA matches it firmly.

v_call	j_call	cdr3_length	d_call	cdr3_aa
TRBV7-8	TRBJ1-1	11	NA	ASSLDHGTEAF
TRBV19	TRBJ2-3	13	TRBD1	ASSTTGVLTDTQY
TRBV27	TRBJ2-5	15	TRBD2	ASRGLAGGPRQETQY
TRBV9	TRBJ1-4	13	TRBD1	ASSVQGGPNEKLF
TRBV5-4	TRBJ2-3	15	TRBD2	ASSLGFMTSGGDTQY
TRBV3-1/TRBV3-2	TRBJ2-1	14	NA	ASSQDLSRGHNEQF
TRBV6-4	TRBJ1-1	15	TRBD1	ASSDSDRGPASTEAF
TRBV5-1	TRBJ2-1	15	NA	ASSRTPTEASYNEQF
TRBV30	TRBJ1-1	12	NA	AWSATGKNTEAF
TRBV7-9	TRBJ2-2	10	NA	ASSFSPRELF
TRBV6-5	TRBJ1-6	13	NA	ASTLDAGVNSPLH
TRBV3-1/TRBV3-2	TRBJ1-4	14	NA	ASSQDVGLAGEKLF
TRBV30	TRBJ2-7	13	TRBD2	AWSVKTSGTYEQY
TRBV2	TRBJ1-2	15	TRBD1	ASSAPGTESPFYGYT
TRBV28	TRBJ2-5	14	TRBD1	ASSLRSGGMGETQY
TRBV11-2	TRBJ1-2	14	TRBD1	ASSLVRTGSNYGYT
TRBV28	TRBJ1-5	14	TRBD1	ASSQTGEGSNQPQH
TRBV30	TRBJ1-3	10	NA	AWSARGNTIY
TRBV11-2	TRBJ2-3	14	TRBD2	ASSLMVGTSTDTQY
TRBV6-5	TRBJ2-1	11	NA	ASRRGQANEQF
TRBV7-3	TRBJ2-7	10	TRBD1	ASSLTGNEQY
TRBV4-2	TRBJ2-2	15	NA	ASSQGIGTDYTGELF
TRBV6-4	TRBJ1-2	15	NA	ASSDPSTGGINYGYT
TRBV20-1	TRBJ2-1	12	NA	SASYRDPYNEQF
TRBV5-1	TRBJ2-7	15	TRBD2	ASSFLLQRGSSYEQY
TRBV7-2	TRBJ1-1	11	NA	ASSLVGQSQAF
TRBV5-1	TRBJ1-2	12	TRBD1	ASSLGRTGDGYT
TRBV29-1	TRBJ2-7	10	NA	SVAGASDEQY
TRBV7-9	TRBJ2-4	9	NA	ASERGNIQY
TRBV6-5	TRBJ1-2	12	TRBD1	ASTQGGTMGGYT
TRBV3-1/TRBV3-2	TRBJ2-1	13	NA	ASSQVRGADNEQF
TRBV6-1	TRBJ1-1	13	NA	ASSDGGAENTEAF
TRBV13	TRBJ2-1	13	TRBD2	ASSVQTSGVRGQF
TRBV7-9	TRBJ2-1	11	NA	ASTGTQYNEQF
TRBV30	TRBJ1-2	12	NA	ACPRRGLGYGYT
TRBV30	TRBJ1-1	10	TRBD1	ALGQQNTEAF
TRBV6-6	TRBJ1-2	13	NA	ASSAGPNSNYGYT
TRBV11-3	TRBJ2-1	14	TRBD2	ASSLGASGLGNEQF
TRBV9	TRBJ1-1	13	NA	ASSGLVRENTEAF
TRBV28	TRBJ2-7	15	TRBD1	ASSLGKHAGTAYEQY
TRBV6-5	TRBJ2-3	13	NA	ASKRKPQLTDTQY
TRBV7-9	TRBJ2-2	10	NA	ASSLQVGELF
TRBV6-2/TRBV6-3	TRBJ1-1	12	NA	ASSYNLRGTEAF
TRBV5-1	TRBJ2-7	13	TRBD1	ASSLGDRVYHEQY
TRBV29-1	TRBJ1-1	12	NA	SVEGPPGATEAF
TRBV10-3	TRBJ2-7	11	NA	AISPGQPYEQY
TRBV19	TRBJ1-1	13	NA	ASNIRGLPNTEAF
TRBV19	TRBJ1-2	11	TRBD1	ASSVAGGYGYT
TRBV4-1	TRBJ1-1	11	NA	ASSQVQAPEAF
TRBV19	TRBJ1-4	11	NA	ASMGLTNEKLF
TRBV5-1	TRBJ1-4	14	TRBD1	ASSTGQGATNEKLF
TRBV5-1	TRBJ2-5	15	TRBD2	ASSPPGLAGLRETQY
TRBV19	TRBJ2-2	14	TRBD1	ASSIIPGQGGLELF
TRBV5-6	TRBJ1-2	10	NA	ASSSAGRGYT
TRBV5-4	TRBJ1-2	12	NA	ASSPTGSGSGYT
TRBV5-1	TRBJ2-3	13	TRBD1	ASSLGTVSTDTQY
TRBV4-1	TRBJ1-4	15	NA	ASSQVDMGLTNEKLF
TRBV5-5	TRBJ2-7	10	NA	ASSLREYEQY
TRBV11-3	TRBJ1-4	13	NA	ASSSGGQANEKLF